A single sample is the source of the 4 T cell receptor beta chains below, sequenced in a study of blood T cell repertoires in COVID-19. TCRdb's table, derived via immunoSEQ multiplex PCR, lists solely in-frame clones and lacks some. Found here are 40,000 to 55,000 clones, around nine tenths of them singletons; the top ten hold around 5%. Sequences were obtained from peripheral blood. These receptors were obtained from a human donor in a cohort sampled during active COVID-19.

The DNA of the CDR3 is TGTGCCATCACCGAGGGACAGGGAAACATTCAGTACTTC. This encodes CAITEGQGNIQYF. The J gene is TRBJ2-4, the V gene TRBV10-3; the match to TRBD1 covers 9 bases. This CDR3 contains 13 residues. Germline V gene data show CDR1 as ENHRY and CDR2 as SYGVKD. V gave up 7 bases and J gave up 6 bases; unmatched junction bases: 4.

This chain uses TRBV13 with TRBJ1-1; D call uncertain. The CDR3 has 13 amino acids. The germline V gene encodes CDR1 PRHDT and CDR2 FYEKMQ (reference sequence). The V gene lost 2 bases and the J gene lost 4 bases, with 8 bases spanning the gap. CDR3 protein: CASSLNRVTEAFF. CDR3 bases: TGTGCCAGCAGCTTAAATCGGGTCACTGAAGCTTTCTTT.

Only one count was recorded for this clone. V usage is TRBV28 and J usage is TRBJ1-6, with 8 nucleotides matching TRBD1. Germline trimming cut 6 bases from V and 7 bases from J; bases unmatched to any gene: 8. CDR1 is MDHEN, CDR2 SYDVKM, per germline. The CDR3 consists of 15 residues. The chain's CDR3 is CASRPDRVANSPLHF. The CDR3 nucleotides read TGTGCCAGCAGACCGGACAGGGTTGCGAATTCACCCCTCCACTTT.

V is TRBV7-2 and J is TRBJ1-2; 8 nucleotides align to TRBD1. V was clipped by 5 bases and J by 6 bases; unmatched bases: 8. Germline-derived CDR1 and CDR2 are SGHTA and FQGNSA. This CDR3 region has 14 residues. In DNA, the CDR3 is TGTGCCAGCAGCCTAACCACAGGGGGGAATGGCTACACCTTC. Translating it yields CASSLTTGGNGYTF.